The clone carrying this T cell receptor (beta chain) has just one count. As handled by the study authors: Nucleated cell number was recorded as an estimate derived from reference gene primer amplification. TCRdb's table, derived via immunoSEQ multiplex PCR, lists solely in-frame clones and lacks some. V and J calls plus clone size are reproduced from that table; the DNA served to infer D and trimming. In the table there are 130,000 to 150,000 clones, 80% of which are singletons. This record comes from a study of blood T cell repertoires in COVID-19. Looking at the study overall: Sites across the United States, Italy and Spain contributed samples from acute and convalescent COVID-19. Sources were T cells, B-cell-depleted T cells, or PBMCs; the material itself was cDNA or gDNA.

With 3 bases clipped from V and 8 bases from J, the junction kept 5 bases outside the gene matches. There are 13 residues in the CDR3. Germline V gene sequence: CDR1 SGHTS, CDR2 YDEGEE. The sequenced material came from peripheral blood. The receptor was derived from a man aged 60-69 years with active or convalescent COVID-19. V usage is TRBV5-8 and J usage is TRBJ1-1; 9 bases map to TRBD1. CDR3 coding DNA: TGTGCCAGCAGCTCGGACAGGGGTGGCGAAGCTTTCTTT. It is translated as CASSSDRGGEAFF.